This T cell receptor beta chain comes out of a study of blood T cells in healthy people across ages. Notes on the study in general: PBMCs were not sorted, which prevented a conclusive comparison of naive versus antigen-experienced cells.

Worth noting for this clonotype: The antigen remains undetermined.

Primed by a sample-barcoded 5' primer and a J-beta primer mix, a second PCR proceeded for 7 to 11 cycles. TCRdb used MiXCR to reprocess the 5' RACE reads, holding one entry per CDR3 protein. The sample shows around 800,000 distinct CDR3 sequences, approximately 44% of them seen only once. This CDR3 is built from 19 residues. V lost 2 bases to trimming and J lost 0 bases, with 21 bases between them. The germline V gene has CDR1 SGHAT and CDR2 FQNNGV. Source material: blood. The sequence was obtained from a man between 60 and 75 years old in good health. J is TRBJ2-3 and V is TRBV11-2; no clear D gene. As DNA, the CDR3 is TGTGCCAGCAGCTTAAAGGGTATAGTTGCGGTAATTAGCACAGATACGCAGTATTTT. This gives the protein CASSLKGIVAVISTDTQYF.